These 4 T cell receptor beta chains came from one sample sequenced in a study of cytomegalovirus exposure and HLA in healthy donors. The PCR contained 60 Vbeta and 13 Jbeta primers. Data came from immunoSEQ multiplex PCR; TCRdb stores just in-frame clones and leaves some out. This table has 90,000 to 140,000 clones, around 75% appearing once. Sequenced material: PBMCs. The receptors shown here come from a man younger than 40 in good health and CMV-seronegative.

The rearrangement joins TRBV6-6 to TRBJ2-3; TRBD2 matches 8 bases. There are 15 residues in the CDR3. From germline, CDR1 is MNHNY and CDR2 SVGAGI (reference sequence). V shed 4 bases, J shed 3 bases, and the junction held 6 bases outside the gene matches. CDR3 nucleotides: TGTGCCAGCAGTTGGGGACTAGGCGGAACAGATACGCAGTATTTT. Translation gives CASSWGLGGTDTQYF.

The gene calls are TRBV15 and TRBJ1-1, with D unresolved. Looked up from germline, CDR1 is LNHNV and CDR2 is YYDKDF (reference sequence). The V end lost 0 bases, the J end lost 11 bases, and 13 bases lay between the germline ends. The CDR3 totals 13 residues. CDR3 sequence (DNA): TGTGCCACCAGCAGAGACAGGAATGGATTTGCTTTCTTT. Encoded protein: CATSRDRNGFAFF.

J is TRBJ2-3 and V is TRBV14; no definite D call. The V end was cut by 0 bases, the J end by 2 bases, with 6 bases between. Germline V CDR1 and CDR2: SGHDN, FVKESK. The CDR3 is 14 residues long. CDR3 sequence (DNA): TGTGCCAGCAGCCAAGAGTTATTCACAGATACGCAGTATTTT. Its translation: CASSQELFTDTQYF.

The CDR3 bases are TGCAGCGTTGTCCCACGGGATAATGAGCAGTTCTTC. Protein product: CSVVPRDNEQFF. The V call is TRBV29-1, the J call TRBJ2-1; a possible D gene is TRBD2 (5 bases). The germline V and J ends were trimmed by 4 bases and 7 bases, with 11 bases remaining between them. From germline, CDR1 is SQVTM and CDR2 ANQGSEA. The CDR3 has 12 residues.